Described below is a single T cell receptor (beta chain) sequence and its context. Its antigen remains unidentified. These data are taken from a study of cytomegalovirus exposure and HLA in healthy donors. Study-wide findings and caveats: Segments of the TCR beta V type were, in most cases, productive about 90% or about 30% of the time in an earlier analysis.

The study ran its PCR with 60 Vbeta and 13 Jbeta primers. The table came from immunoSEQ multiplex PCR; TCRdb's copy has only in-frame clones and leaves some out. There are about 120,000 clones in the sample; approximately 80% occur only once, and 4.5% to 5% lies in the top ten. Germline V CDR1 and CDR2: SGHTA, FQGNSA. This CDR3 comprises 15 residues. Trimming pared 5 bases from V and 4 bases from J, leaving 17 bases between. The sequence derives from a man between 50 and 59 years old in good health and CMV-seropositive. This sequence joins TRBV7-2 and TRBJ1-1; no definite D call. The sample was PBMCs. The CDR3: CASSQTKILGTEAFF. The CDR3 DNA reads as TGTGCCAGCAGCCAAACTAAAATATTGGGCACTGAAGCTTTCTTT.